This T cell receptor beta chain was captured by sequencing in a study of monozygotic twins with inflammatory bowel disease. The germline V gene has CDR1 MNHEY and CDR2 SVGAGI. CDR3 length: 17 residues. Worth noting for this clonotype: Its antigen is undetermined.

The team made cDNA by running eight separate reactions for each sample. Nested PCRs (approximately 17 and 9 cycles, two total) were applied to TCRalpha and TCRbeta cDNA. One entry per CDR3 protein, without DNA, is what TCRdb gives after re-calling the 5' RACE reads. The listing records around 380,000 distinct CDR3 sequences. Collection of an approximately 2.5 ml blood sample took place per donor. General study results and limits: On the inverse Simpson index, IBD patients scored lower for TCRbeta diversity than healthy co-twins.

The material sequenced was blood. This clonotype was obtained from a human donor with ulcerative colitis or Crohn's disease, or a healthy co-twin of an affected twin (not recorded which). The chain has TRBV6-5 and TRBJ1-3; the D call from TCRdb, TRBD1, cannot be confirmed without DNA. CDR3 protein: CASSSGTPDFSGNTIYF.